This T cell receptor beta chain was observed in a study of T cell repertoires in cytomegalovirus infection. Study-wide results and caveats: Carriage of CMV together with the relevant HLA was identifiable through cumulative public TCR beta family frequency.

This clonotype was seen a single time. The antigen remains unidentified. One entry per CDR3 protein, called by TCRdb with MiXCR from the reads. The sample yields about 100,000 distinct CDR3 sequences, approximately 15% seen once. The CDR3 spans 14 residues. After removal of 3 bases from V and 8 bases from J, the junction contained 8 bases not matched to a gene. Germline CDR1 LNHNV, CDR2 YYDKDF (reference sequence). Sequenced material: PBMCs. The V and J genes are TRBV15 and TRBJ1-2, with TRBD1 matching 8 bases. The sequence was collected from a human donor in good health (CMV status not recorded). Some clones in this sample may be carry-over from other donors' samples. CDR3 DNA: TGTGCCACCAGCAGGGGACAGGACCCTAGAGGCTACACCTTC. Translation gives CATSRGQDPRGYTF.